The following is a T cell receptor beta chain sequence with its context. CDR1 SGDLS and CDR2 YYNGEE come from the germline V gene. The CDR3 sequence is 17 residues long. The junction had 9 bases not matched to a gene; V was cut back by 1 base and J by 3 bases. The source of the sample is a study of identical twins. TCRdb called the 5' RACE reads again in MiXCR, with one record for every CDR3 protein. The sample consists of about 450,000 distinct CDR3 sequences, around 20% of them appearing once. The receptor comes from a man aged 45-65 years in good health. V and J are TRBV9 and TRBJ2-1; 8 nucleotides line up with TRBD2. Specimen: naive T cells sorted from blood. The CDR3 nucleotides read TGTGCCAGCAGCGTACGCCGAACTAGCGGAGGCTACAATGAGCAGTTCTTC. Its translation is CASSVRRTSGGYNEQFF.